This T cell receptor beta chain was identified during a study of blood T cell repertoires in COVID-19. In the study overall: In each case, the material was cDNA or gDNA derived from T cells, B-cell-depleted T cells, or PBMCs.

The CDR3 spans 17 residues. Germline CDR1 SGHNT, CDR2 YENEEA. V lost 3 bases, J lost 2 bases, and 17 bases lay in between. Method: immunoSEQ multiplex PCR; TCRdb's copy keeps in-frame clones and lacks some. The sample lists over 200,000 clones; 70% to 85% were seen once. This receptor was taken from a man in his forties who had recovered from COVID-19. Source material: peripheral blood. The J gene is TRBJ1-3, the V gene TRBV11-3; possible D gene TRBD1, 5 bases. The CDR3 bases are TGTGCCAGCAGCTTCTTCAGGGATTCTTCAGCTGGAAACACCATATATTTT. As protein: CASSFFRDSSAGNTIYF.